This is a list of T cell receptor beta chains from one sample in a study of shared clonotypes between healthy human individuals. TCRdb's table, derived via immunoSEQ multiplex PCR, lists solely in-frame clones and lacks some. Of around 1.9 million clones listed, 85% to 95% were seen once; the top ten hold more than 1.5%. Material: naive CD8+ T cells from PBMCs. The receptors were sampled from a man younger than 30 in good health. Some clones in this sample may be carry-over from other donors' samples. Each CDR3 is given with its conserved first and last residue. The order of the fields is J gene, V gene, clone size, D gene, CDR3 DNA, CDR3 protein. The D gene is left open where the match is weak. Clone size is not always given. Where it is, it says once, few, many or a class for expanded clones.

TRBJ2-7,TRBV5-1,NA,TRBD1,TGCGCCAGCAGCCTCAAAGGGACAGACTACGAGCAGTACTTC,CASSLKGTDYEQYF
TRBJ2-1,TRBV19,NA,NA,TGTGCCAGTGGGTGGAACAATGAGCAGTTCTTC,CASGWNNEQFF
TRBJ2-4,TRBV9,once,NA,TGTGCCAGCAGGGGGCCGAGCCCGGGGAGTTCCACCAAAAACATTCAGTACTTC,CASRGPSPGSSTKNIQYF
TRBJ1-1,TRBV19,NA,NA,TGTGCCAGCGCAGGGACTGAAGCTTTCTTT,CASAGTEAFF
TRBJ2-4,TRBV27,NA,TRBD2,TGTGCCAGCGGCCTTAGCGGGAGCGGAAACATTCAGTACTTC,CASGLSGSGNIQYF
TRBJ2-5,TRBV6-5,NA,NA,TGTGCCAGCAGCCCCCGGGGTCTGCGTAAGACCCAGTACTTC,CASSPRGLRKTQYF
TRBJ2-5,TRBV28,NA,TRBD1,TGTGCCTCCCGGGGACAGGAGCAAGAGACCCAGTACTTC,CASRGQEQETQYF
TRBJ2-7,TRBV28,NA,NA,TGTGCCAGCAGTTTCGGGAGATACTACGAGCAGTACTTC,CASSFGRYYEQYF
TRBJ2-1,TRBV10-2,NA,NA,TGCGCCAGCAGTGATACCGGGACACCCTACAATGAGCAGTTCTTC,CASSDTGTPYNEQFF
TRBJ1-1,TRBV29-1,NA,NA,TGCAGCGTAGGGCCGTACACTGAAGCTTTCTTT,CSVGPYTEAFF
TRBJ1-1,TRBV6-5,NA,NA,TGTGCCAGCAGTTACGGAGACACTGAAGCTTTCTTT,CASSYGDTEAFF
TRBJ2-7,TRBV27,NA,TRBD2,TGTGCCAGCAGTGGGACTAGGGTACTGTACTTC,CASSGTRVLYF
TRBJ1-5,TRBV28,NA,NA,TGTGCCAGCAGTTACAGGGTGGAACAGCCCCAGCATTTT,CASSYRVEQPQHF
TRBJ2-1,TRBV2,NA,TRBD1,TGTGCCAGCAGTGAAACCCACCCACAGGGGGCCTTTCTCGATGAGCAGTTCTTC,CASSETHPQGAFLDEQFF
TRBJ2-7,TRBV13,NA,TRBD1,TGTGCCAGCAGCGACCGGGACAGGGCCTACGAGCAGTACTTC,CASSDRDRAYEQYF
TRBJ2-7,TRBV9,NA,NA,TGTGCCAGCAGCGTAGTGCCGGGTACCTACGAGCAGTACTTC,CASSVVPGTYEQYF
TRBJ2-1,TRBV5-1,NA,NA,TGCGCCAGCAGCAACTCCTACAATGAGCAGTTCTTC,CASSNSYNEQFF
TRBJ1-1,TRBV28,NA,NA,TGTGCCAGCAGTTTATACAGAAGTATGAACACTGAAGCTTTCTTT,CASSLYRSMNTEAFF